This TCR beta chain came from a study of blood T cell repertoires in COVID-19. The overall study: COVID-19 samples collected from the United States, Italy and Spain covered acute and convalescent phases.

Assay: immunoSEQ multiplex PCR; the TCRdb copy retains only in-frame clones and omits some. The top ten hold approximately 7.3% of the sample, which has about 100,000 clones, more than 85% seen once. In germline, CDR1 is LNHDA, CDR2 SQIVND (reference sequence). V gave up 5 bases and J gave up 7 bases, with 11 bases separating them. This CDR3 contains 12 residues. Sequences were obtained from peripheral blood. The chain recombines TRBV19 with TRBJ1-1; D gene ambiguous. The receptor was isolated from a man aged 30 to 45 in a cohort sampled during active COVID-19. The CDR3 sequence is CASSEQYSEAFF. The DNA for the CDR3 is TGTGCCAGTAGTGAGCAATACAGTGAAGCTTTCTTT.